This TCR beta chain came from a study of tumor and adjacent non-tumor tissue in lung cancer. The library came from three nested PCR rounds adapted from ARM-PCR protocols. One entry per CDR3 protein results from TCRdb running MiXCR on the multiplex PCR reads. Of roughly 81,000 distinct CDR3 sequences listed, under 70% were seen once; the top ten hold around 13%. No cell sorting was done before RNA was extracted from the tissue. Germline V gene lookup returns CDR1 SQVTM and CDR2 ANQGSEA. CDR3 length equals 14 residues. As regards this clonotype: Its ends do not fully match the called genes, so a read error is possible.

Input material: lung tumor tissue. The receptor was derived from a woman aged 70-85 years with non-small cell lung cancer. V gene TRBV29-1 combines with J gene TRBJ2-2; TRBD1 matches at 9 bases. CDR3 nucleotides: TGCAGCTTCTTCGGGGACAGGGACAGCGGGGAACTGTTTTTT. Translating it yields CSFFGDRDSGELFF.